This T cell receptor (beta chain) was captured by sequencing in a study of regulatory T cells in long-lasting Graves disease. Whole-study findings and limits: Under persistent disease, TRBV28, TRBJ1-2 and TRBJ2-5 were used preferentially. Since the sample size was small, accuracy may have been reduced.

Sample time point: persistent/refractory GD, antithyroid drugs over 5 years with positive TRAb. The authors made the TCR library using RNA they extracted from PBMCs. All patients originated from an endocrinology department located in Xi'an, China. Sequencing libraries for TCR beta were prepared with iRepertoire HTBI primers and Arm-PCR of CDR3 regions. TCRdb processed the multiplex PCR reads anew with MiXCR; each CDR3 protein has one entry. This sample has some 370,000 distinct CDR3 sequences, with roughly 25% found just once. Germline V CDR1 and CDR2: DFQATT, SNEGSKA (reference sequence). The V gene lost 2 bases and the J gene lost 3 bases, with 2 bases spanning the gap. CDR3 length: 11 amino acids. On this clonotype: Its antigen remains unknown.

This clonotype was sampled from a woman in her thirties or forties with Graves disease. The chain employs TRBV20-1 and TRBJ2-1; D gene uncertain. The source material was peripheral blood mononuclear cells (PBMCs), sampled when the disease was refractory, from a patient treated with antithyroid drugs. The CDR3 sequence: CSARYYNEQFF. DNA for the CDR3: TGCAGTGCTAGATACTACAATGAGCAGTTCTTC.